The present entry profiles one T cell receptor beta chain with its context. An end of the junction does not agree with germline; a read error may underlie this. Bulk tissue was left unsorted, and RNA and DNA were co-extracted from 20-30 mg of it. TCR beta cDNA was reverse-transcribed from about 500 ng of total RNA. The reaction used a constant-region primer and ProtoScript II reverse transcriptase. For TCR beta, libraries were produced by three nested multiplex PCR rounds using slightly modified ARM-PCR. With TRBV1-TRBV30 forward primers and a C-beta reverse primer, the first two PCR rounds were run for approximately 10 cycles each. TCRdb used MiXCR to reprocess the multiplex PCR reads, holding one entry per CDR3 protein. The sample includes about 29,000 distinct CDR3 sequences, 76% of them seen just once. CDR3 length equals 15 residues. In germline, CDR1 is SGHAT, CDR2 FQNNGV. This sample was taken from a study of tumor-infiltrating lymphocytes in primary liver carcinoma.

Sequences were obtained from liver tumor tissue from sampling region 5. As for subset: tumor region T5, tumor centre. The chain couples TRBV11-2 to TRBJ2-2; TRBD2 is a possible D gene (6 bases). This clonotype was obtained from a man aged 40-49 years with primary liver carcinoma and hepatitis B virus infection. This CDR3 reads CAGSLAGSNSGELFF. DNA of the CDR3: TGTGCCGGCAGCCTTGCGGGATCGAACAGCGGGGAGCTGTTTTTT. The whole variable domain, remainder taken from reference TRBV11-2 and TRBJ2-2, is EAGVAQSPRYKIIEKRQSVAFWCNPISGHATLYWYQQILGQGPKLLIQFQNNGVVDDSQLPKDRFSAERLKGVDSTLKIQPAKLEDSAVYLCAGSLAGSNSGELFFGEGSRLTVL.